This T cell receptor beta chain was captured by sequencing in a study of technical replicates of blood from a few donors. Assay used: immunoSEQ multiplex PCR; TCRdb lists only in-frame clones, some missing. Of 70,000 to 90,000 clones in the sample, approximately 94% were seen once. The junction had 8 bases not matched to a gene; V was cut back by 8 bases and J by 2 bases. This CDR3 is built from 14 residues. Germline values: CDR1 SEHNR, CDR2 FQNEAQ (reference sequence). The chain links TRBV7-9 to TRBJ1-2, with 7 nucleotides matching TRBD1. The clonotype was recovered from a human donor in good health. Input material: T cells isolated from PBMCs. For the CDR3, the DNA is TGTGCCAGCGCATCAAGGGACAGAAACTATGGCTACACCTTC. Translating gives CASASRDRNYGYTF.